The rows below give T cell receptor beta chains drawn from one sample of a study of blood T cell repertoires in COVID-19. Data came from immunoSEQ multiplex PCR; TCRdb stores just in-frame clones and leaves some out. The table records under 300,000 clones, about nine tenths of them present only once. The sample consisted of peripheral blood. These receptors all come from a woman aged 35 to 49 with acute or convalescent COVID-19. CDR3s include the opening cysteine and the closing phenylalanine or tryptophan. D genes are given only for firm matches. Clone size, where shown, is once, few, many, or a class for clones that have expanded.

v_call: TRBV7-3; d_call: TRBD2; j_call: TRBJ2-5; cdr3_length: 15; clone_size: NA; cdr3_nt: TGTGCCAGCAGCCTCACTAGCGGCTTCCAAGAGACCCAGTACTTC; cdr3_aa: CASSLTSGFQETQYF
v_call: TRBV5-1; d_call: NA; j_call: TRBJ2-3; cdr3_length: 14; clone_size: NA; cdr3_nt: TGCGCCAGCAGCCGCGCGAGAAACACAGATACGCAGTATTTT; cdr3_aa: CASSRARNTDTQYF
v_call: TRBV2; d_call: TRBD2; j_call: TRBJ2-1; cdr3_length: 16; clone_size: NA; cdr3_nt: TGTGCCAGCAGTGGGGTGCGCGGGGGGCCCTACAATGAGCAGTTCTTC; cdr3_aa: CASSGVRGGPYNEQFF
v_call: TRBV19; d_call: TRBD2; j_call: TRBJ2-1; cdr3_length: 14; clone_size: NA; cdr3_nt: TGTGCCAGTACCCCCCTAGCGGGGGACAATGAGCAGTTCTTC; cdr3_aa: CASTPLAGDNEQFF
v_call: TRBV5-1; d_call: TRBD1; j_call: TRBJ1-6; cdr3_length: 15; clone_size: NA; cdr3_nt: TGCGCCAGCAGCTCCGACAGGGGTGGTAATTCACCCCTCCACTTT; cdr3_aa: CASSSDRGGNSPLHF
v_call: TRBV29-1; d_call: NA; j_call: TRBJ2-2; cdr3_length: 13; clone_size: NA; cdr3_nt: TGCAGCGTGGGAAGGGGGGGCACCGGGGAGCTGTTTTTT; cdr3_aa: CSVGRGGTGELFF
v_call: TRBV6-2/TRBV6-3; d_call: TRBD2; j_call: TRBJ2-3; cdr3_length: 16; clone_size: NA; cdr3_nt: TGTGCCAGCAGTTACCCTAGCGGGGGGGTGGCGGATACGCAGTATTTT; cdr3_aa: CASSYPSGGVADTQYF
v_call: TRBV3-1/TRBV3-2; d_call: NA; j_call: TRBJ1-5; cdr3_length: 15; clone_size: once; cdr3_nt: TGTGCCAGCAGTCGTGGGACTTATAGCAATCAGCCCCAGCATTTT; cdr3_aa: CASSRGTYSNQPQHF
v_call: TRBV7-6; d_call: TRBD2; j_call: TRBJ2-2; cdr3_length: 15; clone_size: NA; cdr3_nt: TGTGCCAGCAGACTGAGCGGGGGGCGGTCCGGGGAGCTGTTTTTT; cdr3_aa: CASRLSGGRSGELFF
v_call: TRBV6-5; d_call: NA; j_call: TRBJ1-2; cdr3_length: 14; clone_size: NA; cdr3_nt: TGTGCCAGCCGATTTTTGGACAGAGAATATGGCTACACCTTC; cdr3_aa: CASRFLDREYGYTF
v_call: TRBV4-1; d_call: TRBD2; j_call: TRBJ2-2; cdr3_length: 15; clone_size: NA; cdr3_nt: TGCGCCAGCAGCCTCACTAGCGGGGCCACCGGGGAGCTGTTTTTT; cdr3_aa: CASSLTSGATGELFF
v_call: TRBV6-6; d_call: NA; j_call: TRBJ1-6; cdr3_length: 14; clone_size: NA; cdr3_nt: TGTGCCAGCAGTTATGGACCAACGGGGTCACCCCTCCACTTT; cdr3_aa: CASSYGPTGSPLHF
v_call: TRBV13; d_call: TRBD1; j_call: TRBJ2-3; cdr3_length: 14; clone_size: NA; cdr3_nt: TGTGCCAGCAGCCGAGGACAGGAAACAGATACGCAGTATTTT; cdr3_aa: CASSRGQETDTQYF
v_call: TRBV6-4; d_call: TRBD2; j_call: TRBJ2-1; cdr3_length: 15; clone_size: NA; cdr3_nt: TGTGCCAGCAGTGACCTGGGACTAGCGGTCAATGAGCAGTTCTTC; cdr3_aa: CASSDLGLAVNEQFF
v_call: TRBV11-2; d_call: NA; j_call: TRBJ2-5; cdr3_length: 18; clone_size: NA; cdr3_nt: TGTGCCAGCAGCTTAGGATCAATCCGGGGGACAGCCCAAGAGACCCAGTACTTC; cdr3_aa: CASSLGSIRGTAQETQYF
v_call: TRBV7-9; d_call: NA; j_call: TRBJ1-1; cdr3_length: 14; clone_size: NA; cdr3_nt: TGTGCCAGCAGCTTAGGGTCGGAGGACACTGAAGCTTTCTTT; cdr3_aa: CASSLGSEDTEAFF
v_call: TRBV6-5; d_call: NA; j_call: TRBJ1-6; cdr3_length: 15; clone_size: NA; cdr3_nt: TGTGCCAGCAGTTACTTGAGCTCCTATAATTCACCCCTCCACTTT; cdr3_aa: CASSYLSSYNSPLHF
v_call: TRBV15; d_call: TRBD1; j_call: TRBJ1-2; cdr3_length: 14; clone_size: NA; cdr3_nt: TGTGCCACCAGCAGAGAGACAGACAGGGATGGCTACACCTTC; cdr3_aa: CATSRETDRDGYTF
v_call: TRBV19; d_call: TRBD1; j_call: TRBJ2-2; cdr3_length: 13; clone_size: NA; cdr3_nt: TGTGCCAGTAGTCAGTCAGGGGGTAGGGAGCTGTTTTTT; cdr3_aa: CASSQSGGRELFF
v_call: TRBV28; d_call: TRBD1; j_call: TRBJ2-2; cdr3_length: 17; clone_size: NA; cdr3_nt: TGTGCCAGCAGTTCCTTATCCGGGACAGGGGAGTCCGGGGAGCTGTTTTTT; cdr3_aa: CASSSLSGTGESGELFF
v_call: TRBV2; d_call: TRBD2; j_call: TRBJ2-2; cdr3_length: 15; clone_size: NA; cdr3_nt: TGTGCCAGCAGTTACTTAGCGGGGAAGGCCGGGGAGCTGTTTTTT; cdr3_aa: CASSYLAGKAGELFF
v_call: TRBV6-6; d_call: NA; j_call: TRBJ1-1; cdr3_length: 12; clone_size: NA; cdr3_nt: TGTGCCAGCACCCGGCAGGAAAGTGAAGCTTTCTTT; cdr3_aa: CASTRQESEAFF
v_call: TRBV6-1; d_call: NA; j_call: TRBJ2-3; cdr3_length: 13; clone_size: NA; cdr3_nt: TGTGCCAGCAGTGAACCCCCAACAGATACGCAGTATTTT; cdr3_aa: CASSEPPTDTQYF
v_call: TRBV5-4; d_call: NA; j_call: TRBJ1-2; cdr3_length: 14; clone_size: NA; cdr3_nt: TGTGCCAGCAGGCAATCCGGGGTGGCCTATGGCTACACCTTC; cdr3_aa: CASRQSGVAYGYTF
v_call: TRBV15; d_call: NA; j_call: TRBJ1-2; cdr3_length: 17; clone_size: NA; cdr3_nt: TGTGCCACCAGCAGAGTCACATCATTATCAGGGAAGGACGGCTACACCTTC; cdr3_aa: CATSRVTSLSGKDGYTF
v_call: TRBV7-6; d_call: NA; j_call: TRBJ1-2; cdr3_length: 15; clone_size: NA; cdr3_nt: TGTGCCAGCAGCCCCCCCTACGTCAGGGATCCAACCTACACCTTC; cdr3_aa: CASSPPYVRDPTYTF
v_call: TRBV3-1/TRBV3-2; d_call: NA; j_call: TRBJ1-1; cdr3_length: 17; clone_size: NA; cdr3_nt: TGTGCCAGCAGCCCCGTTAGTCCGGGGGTTAATTCCGCTGAAGCTTTCTTT; cdr3_aa: CASSPVSPGVNSAEAFF
v_call: TRBV28; d_call: NA; j_call: TRBJ1-3; cdr3_length: 14; clone_size: NA; cdr3_nt: TGTGCCTCCCTCTCTCGGGATTCAGGAAACACCATATATTTT; cdr3_aa: CASLSRDSGNTIYF
v_call: TRBV2; d_call: NA; j_call: TRBJ1-2; cdr3_length: 13; clone_size: NA; cdr3_nt: TGTGCCAGCGGAGCGGACAGTTCCTATGGCTACACCTTC; cdr3_aa: CASGADSSYGYTF
v_call: TRBV10-3; d_call: NA; j_call: TRBJ1-1; cdr3_length: 14; clone_size: NA; cdr3_nt: TGTGCCATCACCGTCCCGGGTGAGAGGACTGAAGCTTTCTTT; cdr3_aa: CAITVPGERTEAFF